Below are 20 T cell receptor beta chains sequenced from a single sample in a study of T cell responses to AZD1222 COVID-19 vaccine. The repertoire was sequenced with immunoSEQ multiplex PCR; TCRdb's copy has only in-frame clones and lacks some. In the table there are about 140,000 clones, roughly 87% of which are singletons. Source: peripheral blood, taken 28 days after the second AZD1222 dose. The source of these receptors is an adult who received the AZD1222 COVID-19 vaccine.

This rearrangement joins TRBV12-1 to TRBJ2-5; the D call of TRBD2 is as the table states it, not checked on the DNA. TRBV12-1 is a recognized pseudogene. This CDR3 contains 15 residues. CDR3 sequence (DNA): TGTGCCAGCAGCTTAGAGCGGGGGGGCCGGGAGACCCAGTACTTC. This encodes CASSLERGGRETQYF.

The chain uses TRBV30 and TRBJ2-2; tentatively, D is TRBD1 (6 bases). CDR3 size: 14 residues. Germline V gene lookup returns CDR1 GTSNPN and CDR2 SVGIG (reference sequence). V lost 4 bases and J lost 1, with 10 bases in between. CDR3 coding DNA: TGTGCCTGGAAAAAGGGGGTGAACACCGGGGAGCTGTTTTTT. Protein product: CAWKKGVNTGELFF.

In its sample, this clone was seen a few times. The rearrangement links TRBV9 to TRBJ2-2; D call uncertain. The CDR3 has 15 amino acids. The V gene's germline CDR1 is SGDLS and CDR2 YYNGEE. Trimming stripped 2 bases from V and 9 bases from J, with 17 bases between. The CDR3 DNA follows: TGTGCCAGCAGCGTCTCCGACCGATCACCGAGGGAGCTGTTTTTT. Protein sequence: CASSVSDRSPRELFF.

The chain links TRBV28 to TRBJ2-3; 10 bases map to TRBD1. CDR3 length: 16 residues. Germline V gene data show CDR1 as MDHEN and CDR2 as SYDVKM. V was pared by 6 bases and J by 4 bases, with 10 bases of the junction left unmatched. In DNA form, the CDR3 reads TGTGCCAGCAGAGAGACAGGGGGCGGTACGCCAGATACGCAGTATTTT. It translates to CASRETGGGTPDTQYF.

The rearrangement joins TRBV5-1 to TRBJ2-7; 12 bases fit TRBD2. The CDR3 has 15 residues. After removal of 5 bases from V and 1 base from J, the junction contained 4 bases not matched to a gene. CDR1 is SGHRS and CDR2 is YFSETQ in the germline V gene. This CDR3 reads CASRLTSGGSYEQYF. The CDR3 DNA follows: TGCGCCAGCAGACTGACTAGCGGGGGATCCTACGAGCAGTACTTC.

The chain joins TRBV19 to TRBJ2-1, with unresolved D. This CDR3 contains 12 residues. CDR1 is LNHDA, CDR2 SQIVND, per germline (reference sequence). V was shortened by 4 bases and J by 10 bases, with 11 bases between the two germline ends. The CDR3 sequence: CASSSDFREQFF. The CDR3 bases are TGTGCCAGTAGTAGTGACTTCCGGGAGCAGTTCTTC.

This sequence joins TRBV28 and TRBJ1-4, with 8 bases identical to TRBD1. V trimming: 5 bases; J trimming: 4 bases; junction bases outside the gene matches: 6. Germline values: CDR1 MDHEN, CDR2 SYDVKM. The CDR3 runs to 15 residues. For the CDR3, the DNA is TGTGCCAGCAGTCCAGGGGGCGCCGGTAATGAAAAACTGTTTTTT. Its protein is CASSPGGAGNEKLFF.

The gene calls are TRBV28 and TRBJ1-2; D gene unclear. Trimming shortened V by 5 bases and J by 0 bases, and 7 bases separated the two germline ends. Germline CDR1 MDHEN, CDR2 SYDVKM. This CDR3 spans 13 amino acids. CDR3 sequence: CASSPGTNYGYTF. The CDR3 DNA follows: TGTGCCAGCAGTCCTGGGACTAACTATGGCTACACCTTC.

The chain joins TRBV19 to TRBJ2-3, with D maybe TRBD1 (6 bases). Between the trimmed V and J ends, which lost 6 bases and 2 bases, there was a span of 21 bases. The CDR3 has 17 amino acids. Germline assignment: CDR1 LNHDA and CDR2 SQIVND (reference sequence). The CDR3 DNA is TGTGCCAGTAGCACTCAGGGTAGGGGGTCCCACACAGATACGCAGTATTTT. This encodes CASSTQGRGSHTDTQYF.

This chain links TRBV14 with TRBJ2-7; TRBD1 agrees at 11 bases. Germline V lookup: CDR1 SGHDN, CDR2 FVKESK. V lost 4 bases to trimming and J lost 3 bases; unmatched junction nucleotides: 8. The CDR3 extends over 16 amino acids. CDR3 sequence: CASSRRAGTGGYEQYF. In DNA form, the CDR3 reads TGTGCCAGCAGCCGAAGGGCCGGGACAGGGGGCTACGAGCAGTACTTC.

This rearrangement joins TRBV7-2 to TRBJ1-1; D may be TRBD1 (5 bases). V gave up 0 bases and J gave up 6 bases, with 11 bases separating them. This CDR3 spans 14 amino acids. The germline gives CDR1 SGHTA, CDR2 FQGNSA. The CDR3 bases are TGTGCCAGCAGCTTAGCGCAGGGAAGGGCTGAAGCTTTCTTT. It codes for CASSLAQGRAEAFF.

This clone was recorded many times. The chain joins TRBV7-9 to TRBJ1-2; a weak D match, TRBD1 (5 bases). Trimming shortened V by 1 base and J by 4 bases, and 13 bases separated the two germline ends. CDR1 and CDR2 (germline): SEHNR, FQNEAQ (reference sequence). The CDR3 runs 15 residues. The CDR3 coding sequence is TGTGCCAGCAGCTTAGAGGCAGGCGGGACCTATGGCTACACCTTC. Translating it yields CASSLEAGGTYGYTF. The variable domain in full, with the rest retrieved from reference TRBV7-9 and TRBJ1-2, is DTGVSQNPRHKITKRGQNVTFRCDPISEHNRLYWYRQTLGQGPEFLTYFQNEAQLEKSRLLSDRFSAERPKGSFSTLEIQRTEQGDSAMYLCASSLEAGGTYGYTFGSGTRLTVV.

The V gene is TRBV5-1, the J gene TRBJ1-5; D is uncertain. The CDR3 has 13 amino acids. The V and J ends lost 1 base and 2 bases respectively, with 4 bases between them. Germline V gene sequence: CDR1 SGHRS, CDR2 YFSETQ. The CDR3 protein is CASSLSRNQPQHF. DNA of the CDR3: TGCGCCAGCAGCTTGTCCCGCAATCAGCCCCAGCATTTT.

The V gene is TRBV10-2, the J gene TRBJ2-1; 12 nucleotides agree with TRBD2. V dropped 6 bases and J dropped 6; count of bases not matched to a gene: 6. The CDR3 contains 15 residues. Germline loops: CDR1 WSHSY, CDR2 SAAADI. The CDR3 reads CASSLAGGQSNEQFF. The DNA of the CDR3 is TGCGCCAGCAGCCTAGCGGGGGGGCAATCCAATGAGCAGTTCTTC.

This chain joins TRBV28 and TRBJ1-2, with 7 bases identical to TRBD1. Germline loops: CDR1 MDHEN, CDR2 SYDVKM. Losses at the gene ends were 3 bases for V and 4 bases for J; bases not matched to a gene: 11. The CDR3 is made up of 16 amino acids. The CDR3 is CASSLPDRAYGYGYTF. Here the CDR3 DNA reads TGTGCCAGCAGTTTGCCAGACAGGGCTTACGGCTATGGCTACACCTTC.

The V call is TRBV10-2, the J call TRBJ2-7; no clear D gene. Trimming shortened V by 4 bases and J by 0 bases, and 10 bases separated the two germline ends. The CDR3 covers 14 residues. CDR1 is WSHSY, CDR2 SAAADI, per germline. The CDR3 reads CASSASAYSYEQYF. DNA for the CDR3: TGCGCCAGCAGTGCGTCAGCCTACTCCTACGAGCAGTACTTC.

V usage is TRBV19 and J usage is TRBJ2-1; TRBD2 matches 12 bases. Looked up from germline, CDR1 is LNHDA and CDR2 is SQIVND (reference sequence). The CDR3 length is 16 residues. The V and J ends lost 5 bases and 9 bases, in that order; junction bases with no gene match: 11. In DNA, the CDR3 is TGTGCCAGTAGTCCCCCTATGGCTAGCGGGAGGGGTGAGCAGTTCTTC. This encodes CASSPPMASGRGEQFF.

The chain couples TRBV4-1 to TRBJ1-6; TRBD1 is a possible D gene (5 bases). The CDR3 contains 16 residues. The V end was cut by 1 base, the J end by 8 bases, with 15 bases between. CDR1 is MGHRA and CDR2 is YSYEKL in the germline V gene. The CDR3 DNA sequence: TGCGCCAGCAGCCAAGGGATGGCGCGAGGGGATTCACCCCTCCACTTT. This codes for CASSQGMARGDSPLHF.

The V gene is TRBV6-5, the J gene TRBJ1-2; D gene ambiguous. Trimming left V 6 bases short and J 3 bases short, with 8 bases between. The CDR3 loop spans 12 amino acids. Germline CDR1 is MNHEY and CDR2 is SVGAGI. CDR3 sequence: CASSYNDYGYTF. The CDR3 nucleotides read TGTGCCAGCAGCTACAACGACTATGGCTACACCTTC.

The chain recombines TRBV29-1 with TRBJ2-7, with 7 bases fitting TRBD1. The germline gives CDR1 SQVTM, CDR2 ANQGSEA. The V gene end was trimmed by 6 bases and the J gene end by 4 bases; junction bases not matched to a gene: 12. The CDR3 runs to 14 residues. CDR3 sequence (DNA): TGCAGCGTAGCCGGGACAGATAGAAGTTACGAGCAGTACTTC. Translated: CSVAGTDRSYEQYF.